One sample yielded the 10 T cell receptor beta chains listed below, sequenced in a study of prognosis after radiotherapy for stage I lung cancer. Amplification of TCR beta CDR3 from genomic DNA used two-round multiplex PCR. Initially, in first-round PCR, primers specific to each TRBV and TRBJ gene were used. MiXCR, run by TCRdb on the multiplex PCR reads, gives a single entry per CDR3 protein. The sample shows some 13,000 distinct CDR3 sequences, around 50% of them seen only once. Sequenced here: PBMCs, sampled before or after stereotactic body radiation therapy (not recorded which). Every receptor here comes from a donor over 45 with non-small cell lung cancer.

This clonotype was observed at least ten times. The chain has TRBV14 and TRBJ2-5; 14 bases are a match to TRBD2. This CDR3 is built from 16 residues. Germline assignment: CDR1 SGHDN and CDR2 FVKESK. Trimming at V came to 3 bases and at J to 4 bases, leaving 4 bases not matched to a gene. In nucleotides, the CDR3 is TGTGCCAGCAGCCAGCAGGGACTAGCGGGAGCAGAGACCCAGTACTTC. Translated: CASSQQGLAGAETQYF. The full variable domain, with the rest looked up from reference TRBV14 and TRBJ2-5, is EAGVTQFPSHSVIEKGQTVTLRCDPISGHDNLYWYRRVMGKEIKFLLHFVKESKQDESGMPNNRFLAERTGGTYSTLKVQPAELEDSGVYFCASSQQGLAGAETQYFGPGTRLLVL.

This clonotype is labeled as medium-sized. The chain uses TRBV19 and TRBJ2-3; TRBD1 agrees at 11 bases. The CDR3 runs to 14 residues. Germline lookup yields CDR1 LNHDA and CDR2 SQIVND (reference sequence). Trimming at V came to 4 bases and at J to 5 bases, leaving 2 bases not matched to a gene. As DNA, the CDR3 is TGTGCCAGTAGTAGGGACAGGGGGGGAGATACGCAGTATTTT. It yields the protein CASSRDRGGDTQYF.

There are many counts of this clonotype. The genes are TRBV14 and TRBJ2-7, with TRBD2 matching 14 bases. This CDR3 is built from 17 residues. J was trimmed by 7 bases and V by 6 bases; bases with no gene match: 14. The V gene's germline CDR1 is SGHDN and CDR2 FVKESK. The CDR3 loop is CASSQSGTSGGRLEQYF. DNA of the CDR3: TGTGCCAGCAGTCAATCCGGGACTAGCGGGGGTCGTTTGGAGCAGTACTTC.

In the case of this clonotype: A far larger clone is a single base away, which makes a read error likely. V usage is TRBV11-1 and J usage is TRBJ1-6; a weak D match, TRBD1 (5 bases). With 5 bases removed from V and 10 bases from J, the gap between germline ends came to 18 bases. CDR3 length: 15 residues. The germline V gene has CDR1 SGHAT and CDR2 FQDESV (reference sequence). CDR3 coding DNA: TGTGCCAGCAGCGCCCGGGACGGGGAAAGCTCACCCCTCCACTTT. Translating it yields CASSARDGESSPLHF.

By its share, this clonotype is medium-sized. The genes are TRBV20-1 and TRBJ2-3, with TRBD2 matching over 12 bases. J lost 3 bases, V lost 5 bases, and 9 bases had no gene match. Per the germline V gene, CDR1 is DFQATT and CDR2 is SNEGSKA (reference sequence). CDR3 length: 16 residues. In nucleotides, the CDR3 is TGCAGTGCTTCTCGGACTAGCGGGAAGAGGACAGATACGCAGTATTTT. Protein sequence: CSASRTSGKRTDTQYF.

This clonotype showed up many times. A much larger clone differs from this one at a single base, so this may be a read error. This chain joins TRBV20-1 and TRBJ1-1; D remains ambiguous. The CDR3 length is 12 residues. V was pared by 4 bases and J by 11 bases, with 17 bases between. Germline V lookup: CDR1 DFQATT, CDR2 SNEGSKA (reference sequence). CDR3 DNA: TGCAGTGCTATAAGGTCGGGCTCTAACGCTTTCTTT. It is translated as CSAIRSGSNAFF.

The rearrangement joins TRBV12-3 or TRBV12-4 to TRBJ2-2; a possible D gene is TRBD1 (7 bases). V gave up 6 bases and J gave up 3 bases, with 11 bases separating them. This CDR3 spans 14 amino acids. CDR3 amino acids: CASSPGGYTGELFF. For the CDR3, the DNA is TGTGCCAGCAGCCCAGGGGGGTACACCGGGGAGCTGTTTTTT.

The chain has TRBV6-5 and TRBJ1-2; D is unresolved. Germline V gene lookup returns CDR1 MNHEY and CDR2 SVGAGI. With 0 bases removed from V and 7 bases from J, the gap between germline ends came to 12 bases. The CDR3 contains 14 residues. CDR3 nucleotides: TGTGCCAGCAGTTACTCATGGGAATTTGGTGGCTACACCTTC. This sequence encodes CASSYSWEFGGYTF.

This chain joins TRBV11-2 and TRBJ2-2, with 12 positions matching TRBD2. The CDR3 loop spans 14 amino acids. Unmatched junction bases numbered 0, after V lost 5 bases and J lost 5 bases. Germline-derived CDR1 and CDR2 are SGHAT and FQNNGV. Here the CDR3 DNA reads TGTGCCAGCAGCGGACTAGCGGGAACCGGGGAGCTGTTTTTT. It translates to CASSGLAGTGELFF. The whole variable domain, filled in from reference TRBV11-2 and TRBJ2-2, reads EAGVAQSPRYKIIEKRQSVAFWCNPISGHATLYWYQQILGQGPKLLIQFQNNGVVDDSQLPKDRFSAERLKGVDSTLKIQPAKLEDSAVYLCASSGLAGTGELFFGEGSRLTVL.

In its sample, this clonotype is large. The chain employs TRBV29-1 and TRBJ2-1; a weak D match, TRBD1 (6 bases). CDR3 length: 15 residues. Trimming took off 1 base at V and 3 bases at J, with 13 bases between the two ends. Germline V lookup: CDR1 SQVTM, CDR2 ANQGSEA. CDR3 sequence (DNA): TGCAGCGTTGAAGTTTGGGACACTAACTACAATGAGCAGTTCTTC. The encoded protein is CSVEVWDTNYNEQFF.